The source of this T cell receptor beta chain is a study of blood T cell repertoires in COVID-19 (dated by TCRdb to 2018 to 2020). Regarding the study in general: Collaborator samples came from the United States, Italy and Spain and covered acute and convalescent phases of COVID-19. The material from the prospective study consisted of cDNA or gDNA derived from T cells, B-cell-depleted T cells, or PBMCs. Samples came from the ongoing ImmuneRACE study (first 160 participants) plus 1,254 subjects from 6 global collaborators. The dataset comprised deeply sampled blood TCRbeta repertoires from subjects exposed to, actively infected with, or recovered from COVID-19. Nearly every sample came with metadata listing a de-identified subject ID, COVID-19 status, age in years and sex. Where HLA class I and class II types were available, the types were taken from metadata supplied by the sample provider, not from assay-based typing. The repertoires were released in a freely available public database meant as a resource for research on the immune response to SARS-CoV-2. Here is what the overall study found, with its caveats: The quantity of clinical and demographic metadata differed by source and by participant and was supplied without curation.

The immunoSEQ Assay, a bias-controlled multiplex PCR, was used to amplify TCRbeta CDR3 regions from genomic DNA. The study's processing was this. Nucleated cell counts per sample were estimated from amplification of reference gene primers within the assay. To quantify the absolute abundance of each unique TCRbeta CDR3 rearrangement, sequence reads were collapsed and filtered. For each sample, productive Simpson clonality was calculated as the square root of Simpson's diversity index over productive rearrangements. The table was pulled from immuneACCESS by TCRdb, which kept in-frame rearrangements only. Such tables lose some clones; where checked, under half of the loss comes from unresolved V genes, and the rest has no known cause. D and trimming come from the DNA, and the V and J calls and clone size come from that table. The sample table shows approximately 190,000 clones, and 84% are seen once. Less than 6.5% of the sample is taken by the ten largest.

Turning to this clone: Its antigen is not yet known. Nothing much larger sits one base from this clone, and base qualities are not available.

Whole blood was collected in K2EDTA tubes by collaborating institutions according to the institutions' own protocols. For TCRbeta analysis, collaborators shipped samples as frozen whole blood, isolated PBMCs, or DNA extracted from either of those sample types. This clonotype was obtained from a woman aged 70-85 years with active or convalescent COVID-19. Material: peripheral blood.

The bases read TGTGCCACGACAGGGGGGGCCCTTAATGAAAAACTGTTTTTT. This encodes CATTGGALNEKLFF. The V and J genes are TRBV19 and TRBJ1-4; 9 of the junction bases match TRBD1. Taken from the germline V gene (reference sequence), the CDR1 and CDR2 loops are LNHDA and SQIVND. V is trimmed back by 10 bases and J by 4 bases, and the junction contains 7 bases that no gene match accounts for. The CDR3 starts with the cysteine, ends with the phenylalanine, and has 14 residues. Only the CDR3 DNA is retained, 42 bases long and in frame from the first base.